This T cell receptor beta chain is from a study of memory CD4+ T cells and cytomegalovirus serostatus. Turning to the study itself: Of the healthy Belgian adults, 9 were CMV seropositive and around 22 seronegative.

V gave up 6 bases and J gave up 7 bases, with 13 bases separating them. CDR3 length equals 13 residues. The V gene's germline CDR1 is MNHNS and CDR2 SASEGT. The sort gate was single viable CD3+CD4+CD8-CD45RO+ cells for memory CD4+ T cells. CMV serostatus came from serum IgG against pp150, pp28, p38, p52. Per the original data handling: After removing out-of-frame reads, approximately 2 million distinct TCRbeta sequences remained. Clones were sequenced by immunoSEQ multiplex PCR, and TCRdb holds only the in-frame ones, with some missing. From that table come the V and J calls and clone size; the DNA was used to work out D and trimming. The data show tens of thousands of clones, 82% seen once.

Sequencing was carried out using memory CD4+ T cells from blood. The TCR sequence derives from an adult in good health and CMV-seronegative. The rearrangement uses TRBV6-1 and TRBJ2-1, with D possibly matching TRBD1 (8 bases). The CDR3 here is CASRKQGGNEQFF. The DNA for the CDR3 is TGTGCCAGCAGGAAACAGGGGGGGAATGAGCAGTTCTTC.